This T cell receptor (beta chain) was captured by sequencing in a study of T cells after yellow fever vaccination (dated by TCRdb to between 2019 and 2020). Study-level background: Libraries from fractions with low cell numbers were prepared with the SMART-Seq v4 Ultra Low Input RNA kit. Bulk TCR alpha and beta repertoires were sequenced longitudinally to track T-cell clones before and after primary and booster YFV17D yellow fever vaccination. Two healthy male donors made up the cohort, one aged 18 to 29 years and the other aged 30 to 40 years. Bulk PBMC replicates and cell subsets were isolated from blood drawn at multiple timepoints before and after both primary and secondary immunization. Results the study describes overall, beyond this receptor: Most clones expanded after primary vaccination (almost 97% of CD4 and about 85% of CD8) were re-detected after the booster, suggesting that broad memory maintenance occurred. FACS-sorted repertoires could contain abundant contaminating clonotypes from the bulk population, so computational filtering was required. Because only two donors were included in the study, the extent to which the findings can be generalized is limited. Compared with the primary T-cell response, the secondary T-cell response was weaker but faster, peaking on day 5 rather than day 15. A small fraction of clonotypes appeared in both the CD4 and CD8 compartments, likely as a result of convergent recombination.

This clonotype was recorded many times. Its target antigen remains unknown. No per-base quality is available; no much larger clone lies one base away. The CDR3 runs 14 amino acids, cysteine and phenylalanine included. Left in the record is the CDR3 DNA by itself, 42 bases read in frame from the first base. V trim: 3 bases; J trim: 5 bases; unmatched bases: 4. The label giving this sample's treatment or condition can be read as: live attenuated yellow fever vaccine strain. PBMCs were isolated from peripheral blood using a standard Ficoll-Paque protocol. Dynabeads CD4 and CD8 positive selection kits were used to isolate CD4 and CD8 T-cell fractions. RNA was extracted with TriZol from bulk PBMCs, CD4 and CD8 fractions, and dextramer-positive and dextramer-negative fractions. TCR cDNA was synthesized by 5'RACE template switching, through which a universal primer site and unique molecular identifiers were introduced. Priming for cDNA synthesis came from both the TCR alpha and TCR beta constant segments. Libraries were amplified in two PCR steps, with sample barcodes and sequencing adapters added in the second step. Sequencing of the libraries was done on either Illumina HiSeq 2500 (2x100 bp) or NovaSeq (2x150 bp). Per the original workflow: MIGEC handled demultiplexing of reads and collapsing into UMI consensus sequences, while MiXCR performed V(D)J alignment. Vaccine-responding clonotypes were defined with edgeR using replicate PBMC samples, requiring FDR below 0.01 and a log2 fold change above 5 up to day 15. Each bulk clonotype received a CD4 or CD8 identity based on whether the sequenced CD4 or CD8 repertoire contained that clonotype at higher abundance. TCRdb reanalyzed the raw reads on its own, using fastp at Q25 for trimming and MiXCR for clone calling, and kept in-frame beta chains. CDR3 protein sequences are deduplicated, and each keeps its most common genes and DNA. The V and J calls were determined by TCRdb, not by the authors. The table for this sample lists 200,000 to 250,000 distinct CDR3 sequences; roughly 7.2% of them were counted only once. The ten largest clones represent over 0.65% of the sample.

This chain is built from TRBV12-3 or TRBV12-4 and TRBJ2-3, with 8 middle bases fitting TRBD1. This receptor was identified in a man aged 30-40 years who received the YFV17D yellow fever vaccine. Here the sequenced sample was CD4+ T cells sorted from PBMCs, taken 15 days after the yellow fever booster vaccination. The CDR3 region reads CASSFSGGRDTQYF. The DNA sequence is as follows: TGTGCCAGCAGTTTTTCAGGGGGCAGAGATACGCAGTATTTT.